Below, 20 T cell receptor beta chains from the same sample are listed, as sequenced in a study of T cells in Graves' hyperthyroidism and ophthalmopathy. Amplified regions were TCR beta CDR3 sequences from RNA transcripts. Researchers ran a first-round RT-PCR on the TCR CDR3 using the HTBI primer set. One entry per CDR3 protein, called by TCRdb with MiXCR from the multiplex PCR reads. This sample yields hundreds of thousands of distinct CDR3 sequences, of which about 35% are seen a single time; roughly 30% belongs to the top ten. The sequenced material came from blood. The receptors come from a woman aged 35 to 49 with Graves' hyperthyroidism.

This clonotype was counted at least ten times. The CDR3 DNA reads as TGCAGTGCTAGAGAGGGCGGGGGTGCCTACGAGCAGTACTTC. As protein: CSAREGGGAYEQYF. The V call is TRBV20-1, the J call TRBJ2-7; TRBD2 matches 7 bases. CDR3 length: 14 residues. V was pared by 0 bases and J by 2 bases, with 4 bases of the junction left unmatched. The germline gives CDR1 DFQATT, CDR2 SNEGSKA (reference sequence).

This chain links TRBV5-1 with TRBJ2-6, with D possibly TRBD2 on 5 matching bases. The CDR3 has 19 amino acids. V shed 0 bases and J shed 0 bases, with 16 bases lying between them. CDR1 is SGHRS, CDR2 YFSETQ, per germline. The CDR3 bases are TGCGCCAGCAGCTTGGATCCATTCGGGGTGTACTCTGGGGCCAACGTCCTGACTTTC. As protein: CASSLDPFGVYSGANVLTF.

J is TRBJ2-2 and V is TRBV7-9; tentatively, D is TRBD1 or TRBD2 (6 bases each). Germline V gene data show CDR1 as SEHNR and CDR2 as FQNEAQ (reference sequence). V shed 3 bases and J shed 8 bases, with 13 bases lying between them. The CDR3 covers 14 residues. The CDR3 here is CASSFFGGLGELFF. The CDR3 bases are TGTGCCAGCAGCTTTTTCGGGGGCCTGGGGGAGCTGTTTTTT.

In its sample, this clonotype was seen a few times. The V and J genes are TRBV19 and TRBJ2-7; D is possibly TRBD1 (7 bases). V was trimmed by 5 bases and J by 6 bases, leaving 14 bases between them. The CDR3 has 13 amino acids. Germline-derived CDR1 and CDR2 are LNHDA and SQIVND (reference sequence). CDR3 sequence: CASSFRGASEQYF. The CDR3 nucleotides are TGTGCCAGTAGTTTCAGGGGGGCGAGCGAGCAGTACTTC.

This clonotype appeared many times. CDR3 nucleotides: TGTGCCAGTACCCCAGGGGGTGCGAATCAGCCCCAGCATTTT. Amino acid sequence: CASTPGGANQPQHF. The chain combines TRBV19 with TRBJ1-5; 7 nucleotides agree with TRBD1. With 7 bases clipped from V and 4 bases from J, the junction kept 7 bases outside the gene matches. The CDR3 is made up of 14 amino acids. Per germline, CDR1 LNHDA and CDR2 SQIVND (reference sequence).

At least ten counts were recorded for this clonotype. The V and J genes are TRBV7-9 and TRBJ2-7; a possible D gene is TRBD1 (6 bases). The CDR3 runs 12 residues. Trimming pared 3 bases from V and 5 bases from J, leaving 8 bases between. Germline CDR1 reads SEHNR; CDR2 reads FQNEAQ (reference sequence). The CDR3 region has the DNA TGTGCCAGCAGCTTCAGGGGAGACGAGCAGTACTTC. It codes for CASSFRGDEQYF.

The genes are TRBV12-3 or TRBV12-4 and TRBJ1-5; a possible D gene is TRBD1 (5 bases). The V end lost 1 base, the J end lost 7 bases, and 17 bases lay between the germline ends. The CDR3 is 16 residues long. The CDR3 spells CASSLEVVGGWQPQHF. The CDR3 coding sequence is TGTGCCAGCAGTTTAGAGGTTGTGGGGGGTTGGCAGCCCCAGCATTTT.

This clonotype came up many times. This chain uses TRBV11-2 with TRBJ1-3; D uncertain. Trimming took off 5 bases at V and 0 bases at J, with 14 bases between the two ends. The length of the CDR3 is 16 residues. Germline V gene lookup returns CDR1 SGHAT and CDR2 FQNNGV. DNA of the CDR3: TGTGCCAGCAGCCCGTGGACGGTAAACTCTGGAAACACCATATATTTT. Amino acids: CASSPWTVNSGNTIYF.

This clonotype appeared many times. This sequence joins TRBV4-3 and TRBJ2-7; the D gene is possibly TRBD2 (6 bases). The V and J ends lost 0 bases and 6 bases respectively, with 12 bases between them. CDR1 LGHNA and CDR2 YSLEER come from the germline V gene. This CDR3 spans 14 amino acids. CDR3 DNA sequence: TGCGCCAGCAGCCAAGAACGACTAGTAAGCGAGCAGTACTTC. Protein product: CASSQERLVSEQYF.

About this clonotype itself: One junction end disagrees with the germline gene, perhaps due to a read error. The CDR3 sequence: CASRHAGMTGELFF. The CDR3 nucleotides are TGCGCCAGCAGACACGCGGGGATGACCGGGGAGCTGTTTTTT. This rearrangement joins TRBV2 to TRBJ2-2, with D possibly matching TRBD2 (6 bases). The germline gives CDR1 SNHLY, CDR2 FYNNEI. This CDR3 has 14 residues.

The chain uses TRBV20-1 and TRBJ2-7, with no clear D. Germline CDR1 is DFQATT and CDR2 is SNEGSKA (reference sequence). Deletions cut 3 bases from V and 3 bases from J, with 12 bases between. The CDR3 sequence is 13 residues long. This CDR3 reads CSARSRASYEQYF. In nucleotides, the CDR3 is TGCAGTGCTAGGTCCAGAGCAAGCTACGAGCAGTACTTC.

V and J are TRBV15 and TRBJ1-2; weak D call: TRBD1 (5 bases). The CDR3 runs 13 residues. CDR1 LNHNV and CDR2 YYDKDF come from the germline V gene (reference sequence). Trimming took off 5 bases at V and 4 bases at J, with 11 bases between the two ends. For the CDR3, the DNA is TGTGCCACCAGCGGGCAGGGACTCTATGGCTACACCTTC. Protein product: CATSGQGLYGYTF.

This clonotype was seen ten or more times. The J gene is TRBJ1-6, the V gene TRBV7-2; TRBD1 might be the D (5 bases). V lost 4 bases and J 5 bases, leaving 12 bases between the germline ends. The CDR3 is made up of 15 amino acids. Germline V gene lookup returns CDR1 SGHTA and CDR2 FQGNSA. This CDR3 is CASSSRGKDNSPLHF. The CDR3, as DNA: TGTGCCAGCAGCTCACGGGGCAAGGATAATTCACCCCTCCACTTT.

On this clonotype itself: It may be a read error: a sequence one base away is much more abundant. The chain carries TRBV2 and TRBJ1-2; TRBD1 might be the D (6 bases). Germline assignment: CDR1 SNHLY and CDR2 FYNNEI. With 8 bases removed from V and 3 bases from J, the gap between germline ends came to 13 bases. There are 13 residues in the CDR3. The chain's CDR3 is CASSRQVYYGYTF. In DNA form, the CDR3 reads TGTGCCAGCTCCCGACAGGTATACTATGGCTACACCTTC. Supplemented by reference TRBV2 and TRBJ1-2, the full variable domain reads EPEVTQTPSHQVTQMGQEVILRCVPISNHLYFYWYRQILGQKVEFLVSFYNNEISEKSEIFDDQFSVERPDGSNFTLKIRSTKLEDSAMYFCASSRQVYYGYTFGSGTRLTVV.

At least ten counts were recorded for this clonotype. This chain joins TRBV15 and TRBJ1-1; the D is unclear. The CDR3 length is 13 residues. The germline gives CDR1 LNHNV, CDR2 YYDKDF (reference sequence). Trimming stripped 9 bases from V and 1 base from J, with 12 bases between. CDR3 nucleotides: TGTGCCACTTCTAAAGTCTGGAACACTGAAGCTTTCTTT. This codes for CATSKVWNTEAFF.

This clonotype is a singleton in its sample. The CDR3 protein is CSVELTSSYEQYF. The CDR3 DNA reads as TGCAGCGTTGAACTGACTAGCTCCTACGAGCAGTACTTC. V is TRBV29-1 and J is TRBJ2-7, with D possibly matching TRBD2 (6 bases). CDR3 length equals 13 residues. The ends were cut back, 2 bases at V and 0 bases at J, with 8 bases in the middle. The germline V gene encodes CDR1 SQVTM and CDR2 ANQGSEA.

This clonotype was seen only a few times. The DNA for the CDR3 is TGTGCCAGCAGCTTGACTAGTGGCGAGGGAAATGAGCAGTTCTTC. Translation: CASSLTSGEGNEQFF. This chain links TRBV7-3 with TRBJ2-7; a possible D gene is TRBD2 (6 bases). The J call is uncertain, as TRBJ2-1 better fits the DNA end. This CDR3 spans 15 amino acids. Germline CDR1 reads SGHTA; CDR2 reads FQGTGA.

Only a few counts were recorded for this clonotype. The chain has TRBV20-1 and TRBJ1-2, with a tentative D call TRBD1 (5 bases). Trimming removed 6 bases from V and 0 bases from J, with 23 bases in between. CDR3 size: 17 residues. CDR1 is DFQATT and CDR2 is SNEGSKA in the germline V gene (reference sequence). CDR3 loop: CSAELHGASLPNYGYTF. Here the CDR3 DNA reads TGCAGTGCAGAGCTACACGGGGCTAGTCTCCCTAACTATGGCTACACCTTC.

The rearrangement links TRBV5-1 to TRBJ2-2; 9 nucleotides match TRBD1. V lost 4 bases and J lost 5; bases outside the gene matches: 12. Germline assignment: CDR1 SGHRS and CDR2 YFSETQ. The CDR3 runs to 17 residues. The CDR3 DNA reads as TGCGCCAGCAGCCAGGGCCCGACAGGGGGGGAAACCGGGGAGCTGTTTTTT. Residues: CASSQGPTGGETGELFF.

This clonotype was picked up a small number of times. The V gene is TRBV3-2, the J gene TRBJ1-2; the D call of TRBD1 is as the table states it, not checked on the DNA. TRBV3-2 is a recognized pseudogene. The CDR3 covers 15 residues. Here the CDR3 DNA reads TGTGCCAGCAGCCAAGGGGACAGGAGCTTTAATGGCTACACCTTC. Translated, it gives CASSQGDRSFNGYTF.